These 31 T cell receptor beta chains originate from one sample sequenced in a study of cytomegalovirus exposure and HLA in healthy donors. The PCR was carried out with 60 Vbeta primers and 13 Jbeta primers. Assay used: immunoSEQ multiplex PCR; TCRdb lists only in-frame clones, some missing. The table lists more than 95,000 clones, around 60% of them singletons. The sequenced sample was PBMCs. Source of these receptors: a man aged 55-75 years in good health and CMV-seronegative.

CDR3 in amino acids: CASSVPTGNTQYF. The CDR3 region has the DNA TGTGCCAGCAGCGTCCCGACAGGGAATACGCAGTATTTT. This chain joins TRBV9 and TRBJ2-3; 7 bases line up with TRBD1. CDR3 size: 13 residues. The J segment lost 7 bases and the V segment lost 2 bases, leaving 4 bases of the junction unmatched. Germline V lookup: CDR1 SGDLS, CDR2 YYNGEE.

CDR3 in DNA: TGTGCCAGTCACCCCCGGGGACAGGGGGTCTATAGCAATCAGCCCCAGCATTTT. Translating it yields CASHPRGQGVYSNQPQHF. The rearrangement links TRBV19 to TRBJ1-5, with TRBD1 identical over 11 bases. Trimming took 8 bases from V and 0 from J; bases not matched to a gene: 12. Germline V gene sequence: CDR1 LNHDA, CDR2 SQIVND (reference sequence). The CDR3 runs to 18 residues.

This rearrangement joins TRBV19 to TRBJ2-7; 7 bases are shared with TRBD1. Germline CDR1 is LNHDA and CDR2 is SQIVND (reference sequence). Trimming removed 4 bases from V and 5 bases from J; junction bases left unmatched: 5. The CDR3 length is 13 residues. The CDR3 is CASSRQGNDEQYF. DNA of the CDR3: TGTGCCAGTAGTAGACAGGGTAACGACGAGCAGTACTTC.

This chain links TRBV19 with TRBJ2-5; perhaps TRBD1 as D (5 bases). The assigned J gene may be wrong: the sequence end matches TRBJ2-7 better. Germline CDR1 reads LNHDA; CDR2 reads SQIVND (reference sequence). This CDR3 is 14 amino acids long. The DNA of the CDR3 is TGTGCCAGTAGTATGCAGGGTAGTGGATACGAGCAGTACTTC. It specifies CASSMQGSGYEQYF.

The chain carries TRBV18 and TRBJ2-4, with D possibly being TRBD2 (5 bases). The V gene lost 6 bases and the J gene lost 0 bases, with 12 bases spanning the gap. Germline CDR1 KGHSH, CDR2 LQKENI. The CDR3 length is 15 residues. The CDR3 DNA sequence: TGTGCCAGCTCGCCCTCGAGGGTAGCCAAAAACATTCAGTACTTC. This gives the protein CASSPSRVAKNIQYF.

The V and J genes are TRBV28 and TRBJ1-5; D is uncertain. Germline V gene data show CDR1 as MDHEN and CDR2 as SYDVKM. The ends were cut back, 7 bases at V and 7 bases at J, with 11 bases in the middle. The CDR3 length is 12 residues. The CDR3 nucleotides are TGTGCCAGCACCTCGTACGGGCAGCCCCAGCATTTT. Translated: CASTSYGQPQHF. The whole variable domain, remainder taken from reference TRBV28 and TRBJ1-5, is DVKVTQSSRYLVKRTGEKVFLECVQDMDHENMFWYRQDPGLGLRLIYFSYDVKMKEKGDIPEGYSVSREKKERFSLILESASTNQTSMYLCASTSYGQPQHFGDGTRLSIL.

This clone was picked up one time. This chain connects TRBV5-1 to TRBJ2-3; 9 bases align to TRBD2. Trimming at V came to 3 bases and at J to 2 bases, leaving 1 base not matched to a gene. Germline values: CDR1 SGHRS, CDR2 YFSETQ. The CDR3 is made up of 14 amino acids. CDR3 residues: CASSWGLATDTQYF. The CDR3 nucleotides are TGCGCCAGCAGCTGGGGACTAGCCACAGATACGCAGTATTTT.

The chain joins TRBV7-9 to TRBJ1-6, with D uncertain. Germline V gene data show CDR1 as SEHNR and CDR2 as FQNEAQ (reference sequence). V was trimmed by 5 bases and J by 9 bases, leaving 11 bases between them. This CDR3 contains 13 residues. CDR3 amino acids: CASSPKIPSPLHF. DNA of the CDR3: TGTGCCAGCAGCCCCAAAATCCCTTCACCCCTCCACTTT.

This chain uses TRBV29-1 with TRBJ1-1; possibly TRBD1 for D (6 bases). CDR3 size: 14 residues. The ends were cut back, 6 bases at V and 0 bases at J, with 14 bases in the middle. Germline V CDR1 and CDR2: SQVTM, ANQGSEA. CDR3 in amino acids: CSVRRTELNTEAFF. In DNA, the CDR3 is TGCAGCGTGAGGCGGACAGAATTGAACACTGAAGCTTTCTTT.

This clone was detected a few times. V usage is TRBV25-1 and J usage is TRBJ1-6; 10 bases agree with TRBD1. The trim removed 4 bases at V and 6 bases at J, leaving 6 bases unmatched. The V gene's germline CDR1 is MGHDK and CDR2 SYGVNS. The CDR3 has 16 residues. The CDR3 DNA reads TGTGCCAGCAGTGGATGGACAGGGGGTAGTAATTCACCCCTCCACTTT. Protein sequence: CASSGWTGGSNSPLHF. Full variable domain (outside the CDR3, taken from reference TRBV25-1 and TRBJ1-6): EADIYQTPRYLVIGTGKKITLECSQTMGHDKMYWYQQDPGMELHLIHYSYGVNSTEKGDLSSESTVSRIRTEHFPLTLESARPSHTSQYLCASSGWTGGSNSPLHFGNGTRLTVT.

The chain combines TRBV28 with TRBJ1-3; D is uncertain. The germline V gene has CDR1 MDHEN and CDR2 SYDVKM. This CDR3 has 15 residues. The ends were cut back, 5 bases at V and 2 bases at J, with 13 bases in the middle. CDR3 nucleotides: TGTGCCAGCAGTCCTCCCTTCCGGGCTGGAAACACCATATATTTT. Residues: CASSPPFRAGNTIYF.

The chain uses TRBV9 and TRBJ2-1; 15 positions agree with TRBD2. This CDR3 has 18 amino acids. Germline lookup yields CDR1 SGDLS and CDR2 YYNGEE. The ends lost 3 bases at V and 5 bases at J; junction bases unmatched: 9. The CDR3 DNA sequence: TGTGCCAGCAGCGGCAGGACTAGCGGGGGGGCAGGGAACAATGAGCAGTTCTTC. Amino acid sequence: CASSGRTSGGAGNNEQFF.

This clone has only one observation. The chain links TRBV11-2 to TRBJ2-3, with TRBD2 identical over 12 bases. CDR1 is SGHAT and CDR2 is FQNNGV in the germline V gene. The CDR3 has 17 residues. V lost 1 base, J lost 0 bases, and 2 bases stayed unmatched. The DNA of the CDR3 is TGTGCCAGCAGCTTAGGTCTAGCGGGGGGGAGCACAGATACGCAGTATTTT. The encoded protein is CASSLGLAGGSTDTQYF.

The chain couples TRBV2 to TRBJ2-7; a weak D match, TRBD1 (6 bases). This CDR3 spans 13 amino acids. V was clipped by 2 bases and J by 7 bases, with 12 bases between them. The germline gives CDR1 SNHLY, CDR2 FYNNEI. Written as DNA, the CDR3 is TGTGCCAGCAGTGAAAAGGGGGATGATGAGCAGTACTTC. Its translation: CASSEKGDDEQYF.

The chain joins TRBV6-1 to TRBJ1-1; no firm D call. Per germline, CDR1 MNHNS and CDR2 SASEGT. The CDR3 is 14 amino acids. With 4 bases removed from V and 0 bases from J, the gap between germline ends came to 9 bases. The CDR3 DNA is TGTGCCAGCAGTGGAGCTCCCATGAACACTGAAGCTTTCTTT. It codes for CASSGAPMNTEAFF.

This clone was seen a handful of times. The chain joins TRBV5-8 to TRBJ1-1, with D maybe TRBD1 (5 bases). Germline V lookup: CDR1 SGHTS, CDR2 YDEGEE. The CDR3 length is 14 residues. Trimming removed 4 bases from V and 1 base from J, with 11 bases in between. The CDR3 sequence: CASSEGVSNTEAFF. The CDR3 bases are TGTGCCAGCAGCGAAGGGGTCTCGAACACTGAAGCTTTCTTT.

This clone was detected once. The rearrangement uses TRBV19 and TRBJ2-1; possible D gene TRBD2, 5 bases. The CDR3 contains 15 residues. CDR1 and CDR2 (germline): LNHDA, SQIVND (reference sequence). V dropped 7 bases and J dropped 3 bases, with 16 bases sitting between them. Written as DNA, the CDR3 is TGTGCCAGTACCCGGGATCCGTCATACTACAATGAGCAGTTCTTC. It specifies CASTRDPSYYNEQFF.

This clone was recorded once. The gene calls are TRBV19 and TRBJ2-1; no firm D call. This CDR3 region has 15 residues. V lost 4 bases to trimming and J lost 8 bases, with 18 bases between them. Germline V gene lookup returns CDR1 LNHDA and CDR2 SQIVND (reference sequence). CDR3 sequence: CASSSDGSSWDEQFF. The CDR3 nucleotides read TGTGCCAGTAGTAGTGACGGGTCCTCGTGGGATGAGCAGTTCTTC.

In its sample, this clone was seen a few times. The CDR3 protein is CASSIRSRLYGYTF. CDR3 nucleotide sequence: TGTGCCAGTAGTATTCGGTCACGACTTTATGGCTACACCTTC. The chain uses TRBV19 and TRBJ1-2; no firm D call. V lost 3 bases, J lost 5 bases, and 13 bases lay in between. The germline gives CDR1 LNHDA, CDR2 SQIVND (reference sequence). The length of the CDR3 is 14 residues.

This clone was counted between two and nine times. V is TRBV5-1 and J is TRBJ2-7, with D possibly TRBD2 on 6 matching bases. This CDR3 contains 14 residues. CDR1 is SGHRS, CDR2 YFSETQ, per germline. Trimming took off 4 bases at V and 0 bases at J, with 11 bases between the two ends. Written as DNA, the CDR3 is TGCGCCAGCAGCGGAGGGGCGACCTCCTACGAGCAGTACTTC. As protein: CASSGGATSYEQYF.

The V call is TRBV1, the J call TRBJ2-3; no DNA check was done on the table's D call, TRBD2. TRBV1 constitutes a pseudogene. The CDR3 length is 22 residues. This CDR3 is CTSSHRPRRGLFTGRSTDTQYF. CDR3 bases: TGCACCAGCAGCCACCGCCCCCGGAGGGGCCTTTTCACGGGGAGGAGCACAGATACGCAGTATTTT.

The CDR3 here is CASSPTGGGSMNTEAFF. For the CDR3, the DNA is TGTGCCAGCTCCCCGACCGGGGGGGGGTCCATGAACACTGAAGCTTTCTTT. V and J are TRBV18 and TRBJ1-1, with D possibly being TRBD1 (5 bases). The CDR3 length is 17 residues. The V end lost 6 bases, the J end lost 0 bases, and 20 bases lay between the germline ends. The germline V gene has CDR1 KGHSH and CDR2 LQKENI.

The gene calls are TRBV19 and TRBJ1-2; the D gene is possibly TRBD1 (5 bases). The V end lost 5 bases, the J end lost 4 bases, and 29 bases lay between the germline ends. Germline V gene sequence: CDR1 LNHDA, CDR2 SQIVND (reference sequence). This CDR3 region has 19 residues. DNA for the CDR3: TGTGCCAGTAGTTTTGGCCCCGTGAGTATTGTGACAGAGCTCTATGGCTACACCTTC. The encoded protein is CASSFGPVSIVTELYGYTF.

This clone was seen a few times. The V gene is TRBV7-9, the J gene TRBJ2-7; perhaps TRBD1 as D (5 bases). Germline V gives CDR1 SEHNR, CDR2 FQNEAQ (reference sequence). The CDR3 extends over 15 amino acids. V lost 5 bases, J lost 2 bases, and 16 bases lay in between. In nucleotides, the CDR3 is TGTGCCAGCAGCCAAGTGCAGGGAATCGCCTACGAGCAGTACTTC. It is translated as CASSQVQGIAYEQYF.

The chain employs TRBV29-1 and TRBJ2-7; D might be TRBD2 (5 bases). CDR1 is SQVTM and CDR2 is ANQGSEA in the germline V gene. V lost 6 bases, J lost 0 bases, and 12 bases lay in between. The CDR3 is 13 amino acids. The CDR3 is CSVASGISYEQYF. The CDR3 DNA sequence: TGCAGCGTCGCCTCCGGGATCTCCTACGAGCAGTACTTC.

This sequence joins TRBV19 and TRBJ2-2; TRBD2 agrees at 8 bases. This CDR3 spans 16 amino acids. J lost 0 bases, V lost 1 base, and 1 base had no gene match. Germline CDR1 and CDR2: LNHDA and SQIVND (reference sequence). The CDR3 DNA follows: TGTGCCAGTAGTATAGCGGGAGGGTCGAACACCGGGGAGCTGTTTTTT. This encodes CASSIAGGSNTGELFF.

The chain joins TRBV4-1 to TRBJ2-3; possibly TRBD1 for D (6 bases). Germline CDR1 and CDR2: MGHRA and YSYEKL. V lost 0 bases and J 3 bases, leaving 13 bases between the germline ends. This CDR3 region has 16 residues. The DNA of the CDR3 is TGCGCCAGCAGCCAAGACACAGGGAAAGGGACAGATACGCAGTATTTT. It yields the protein CASSQDTGKGTDTQYF.

This chain links TRBV11-3 with TRBJ2-7, with D possibly being TRBD2 (6 bases). V was shortened by 3 bases and J by 7 bases, with 25 bases between the two germline ends. CDR3 length: 17 amino acids. Per the germline V gene, CDR1 is SGHNT and CDR2 is YENEEA. The CDR3 DNA sequence: TGTGCCAGCAGCTTGATTAGCGGAAAGAGGGATCGTTGGGAGCAGTACTTC. Translating it yields CASSLISGKRDRWEQYF.

As concerns this clone: The sample holds other DNA sequences that translate to the same CDR3. The gene calls are TRBV5-1 and TRBJ2-5, with 8 nucleotides matching TRBD2. The germline gives CDR1 SGHRS, CDR2 YFSETQ. The CDR3 is made up of 15 amino acids. V lost 3 bases and J lost 5; bases outside the gene matches: 9. CDR3: CASSSQDPGGETQYF. The CDR3 DNA sequence: TGCGCCAGCAGCTCACAAGACCCGGGAGGGGAGACCCAGTACTTC.

This chain connects TRBV5-6 to TRBJ2-7; 8 bases fit TRBD1. The CDR3 consists of 14 residues. Germline loops: CDR1 SGHDT, CDR2 YYEEEE. The junction had 3 bases not matched to a gene; V was cut back by 2 bases and J by 2 bases. The CDR3 loop reads CASSLPTGAYEQYF. CDR3 bases: TGTGCCAGCAGCTTACCGACAGGGGCCTACGAGCAGTACTTC.

This clone was detected once. The chain employs TRBV29-1 and TRBJ2-5; TRBD1 agrees at 7 bases. V lost 6 bases, J lost 4 bases, and 11 bases stayed unmatched. The CDR3 has 14 amino acids. Germline V gene lookup returns CDR1 SQVTM and CDR2 ANQGSEA. CDR3 amino acids: CSVPIDRAGETQYF. CDR3 DNA: TGCAGCGTACCTATCGACAGGGCGGGAGAGACCCAGTACTTC.